The rows below give T cell receptor beta chains drawn from one sample of a study of blood T cells in healthy people across ages. TCRdb fed the 5' RACE reads into MiXCR, producing one record per CDR3 protein. The sample shows hundreds of thousands of distinct CDR3 sequences, around 41% of them seen only once. Sample: blood. The receptors were sampled from a man older than 75 in good health. The CDR3 runs from the conserved cysteine through the conserved F or W.

TRBJ2-5	TRBV7-2	CASSLSGGKYNEQYF
TRBJ2-7	TRBV28	CASSFGGYVGDEQYF
TRBJ1-4	TRBV29-1	CSVLRRGPYEKLFF
TRBJ2-3	TRBV18	CASSPLLAGTDTQYF
TRBJ2-7	TRBV20-1	CSAYDGRNEQYF
TRBJ2-1	TRBV20-1	CSATGGQDLYNEQFF
TRBJ2-3	TRBV20-1	CSPQGEGPPDTQYF
TRBJ2-7	TRBV28	CASRTDRDTDEQYF
TRBJ2-7	TRBV28	CASSQPYEQYF
TRBJ2-5	TRBV7-2	CASSFRGWETQYF
TRBJ1-4	TRBV4-3	CASSQDRRAGSLKLFF
TRBJ2-7	TRBV20-1	CSARDWGTGGRDEQYF
TRBJ2-5	TRBV24-1	CATSEPNREKTQYF
TRBJ2-1	TRBV4-2	CASNQAPPGQGIDEQFF
TRBJ2-7	TRBV7-8	CASSAGTGGDEQYF
TRBJ2-5	TRBV7-3	CASSETSNEQYF
TRBJ2-7	TRBV29-1	CSVEKSYEQYF
TRBJ2-1	TRBV4-2	CASSQEPGSRYNEQFF
TRBJ2-3	TRBV5-1	CASSMTLGQSSTDTQYF
-	TRBV5-1	CASSLQGFQGEQYF
TRBJ1-1	TRBV29-1	CSVADRLNTEAFF
TRBJ2-3	TRBV9	CASSVVASPLTDTQYF
TRBJ2-5	TRBV10-3	CAISQDAGETQYF
TRBJ2-1	TRBV7-2	CASSLEAEVYNEQFF
TRBJ2-3	TRBV7-9	CASSLALGDTDTQYF
TRBJ2-7	TRBV7-2	CASSPRAPYEQYF
TRBJ1-5	TRBV5-1	CASSLGVAANQPQHF
TRBJ2-7	TRBV7-9	CASSRLGQGKEGEQYF
TRBJ1-2	TRBV5-1	CASSRESNYGYTF
TRBJ2-5	TRBV20-1	CSPRKPTGGRNNEQYF
TRBJ1-1	TRBV5-1	CASSWGGVGAAEAFF
TRBJ2-7	TRBV27	CASSRGDEQYF
TRBJ2-5	TRBV25-1	CASIRQGGETQYF
TRBJ2-6	TRBV7-9	CASSLSAGEPGANVLTF
TRBJ1-2	TRBV30	CAWETGAYGYTF
TRBJ2-1	TRBV7-2	CASSLTGDSYNEQFF
TRBJ1-2	TRBV4-2	CASSPTGGGNGYTF
TRBJ2-5	TRBV7-2	CASSLDGQGQETQYF
TRBJ1-2	TRBV3-1	CASSHGQSKGGYTF
TRBJ2-3	TRBV20-1	CSAVSGSFTDTQYF
TRBJ1-2	TRBV6-5	CASSLIKGSGGYTF
TRBJ1-4	TRBV10-3	CAIGETNEKLFF
TRBJ2-7	TRBV2	CASRVKLAGGNEQYF
TRBJ2-3	TRBV5-1	CASSLNQGWADTQYF
TRBJ2-1	TRBV7-2	CASSRGGLREQFF
TRBJ2-1	TRBV11-1	CASSLVRGSTEQFF
TRBJ1-3	TRBV6-6	CASSYSRGSSSGNTIYF
TRBJ2-5	TRBV6-2/TRBV6-3	CASRTVTQETQYF
TRBJ1-2	TRBV3-1	CASSPPGQGGNYTF
-	TRBV6-5	CASSYSGGRTYEQYF